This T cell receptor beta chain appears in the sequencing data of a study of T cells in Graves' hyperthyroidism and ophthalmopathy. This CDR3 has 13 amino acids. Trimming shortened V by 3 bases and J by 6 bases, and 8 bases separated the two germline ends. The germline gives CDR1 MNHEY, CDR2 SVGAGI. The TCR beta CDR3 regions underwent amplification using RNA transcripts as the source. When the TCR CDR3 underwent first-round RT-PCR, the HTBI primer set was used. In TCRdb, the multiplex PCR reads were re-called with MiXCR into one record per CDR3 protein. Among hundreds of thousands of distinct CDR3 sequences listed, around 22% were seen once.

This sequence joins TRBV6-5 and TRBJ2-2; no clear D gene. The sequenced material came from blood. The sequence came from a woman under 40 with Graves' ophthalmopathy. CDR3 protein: CASSYKGPGELFF. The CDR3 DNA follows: TGTGCCAGCAGTTATAAGGGCCCCGGGGAGCTGTTTTTT.